This TCR beta chain was identified during a study of blood T cell repertoires in COVID-19. In the study overall: Collection of acute and convalescent COVID-19 samples took place in the United States, Italy and Spain. PBMCs, B-cell-depleted T cells, or T cells provided the cDNA or gDNA that made up the material.

The V and J ends lost 2 bases and 6 bases, in that order; junction bases with no gene match: 10. The germline CDR1 and CDR2 sequences are KGHDR and SFDVKD. This CDR3 is 16 amino acids long. Authors' processing steps: Estimates of nucleated cell counts were drawn from the amplification of reference gene primers. The protocol was immunoSEQ multiplex PCR, while the TCRdb copy is restricted to in-frame clones and leaves out a portion. The DNA was the basis for D and trimming; V, J and clone size are from that table. The sample lists around 250,000 clones, over 70% occurring once. The TCR originated in a man older than 75 with acute or convalescent COVID-19. Sequences were obtained from peripheral blood. The gene calls are TRBV24-1 and TRBJ2-7; 9 bases fit TRBD1. CDR3 sequence: CATSDSTGTGLGEQYF. As DNA, the CDR3 is TGTGCCACCAGTGATTCAACCGGGACAGGGTTGGGCGAGCAGTACTTC.